This T cell receptor (beta chain) was documented in a study of blood T cell repertoires in COVID-19. Study information: Samples taken during acute and convalescent COVID-19 were collected in the United States, Italy and Spain. PBMCs, B-cell-depleted T cells, or T cells provided the cDNA or gDNA that made up the material.

Original handling: Counts of nucleated cells, estimated from reference gene primer amplification, were obtained. Sequencing was performed with immunoSEQ multiplex PCR; in TCRdb, only in-frame clones are kept and a portion is missing. V, J and clone size were drawn from that table, and D and trimming were deduced from the DNA. The sample records about 260,000 clones, 80% to 90% being singletons. Germline CDR1 and CDR2: MNHNS and SASEGT. The CDR3 is made up of 13 amino acids. Trimming left V 3 bases short and J 5 bases short, with 8 bases between. The receptor comes from a woman aged 50 to 60 with acute or convalescent COVID-19. The chain carries TRBV6-1 and TRBJ1-5; D unclear. Sequences were obtained from peripheral blood. CDR3 loop: CASSEAFYQPQHF. The CDR3 region has the DNA TGTGCCAGCAGTGAGGCCTTTTATCAGCCCCAGCATTTT.